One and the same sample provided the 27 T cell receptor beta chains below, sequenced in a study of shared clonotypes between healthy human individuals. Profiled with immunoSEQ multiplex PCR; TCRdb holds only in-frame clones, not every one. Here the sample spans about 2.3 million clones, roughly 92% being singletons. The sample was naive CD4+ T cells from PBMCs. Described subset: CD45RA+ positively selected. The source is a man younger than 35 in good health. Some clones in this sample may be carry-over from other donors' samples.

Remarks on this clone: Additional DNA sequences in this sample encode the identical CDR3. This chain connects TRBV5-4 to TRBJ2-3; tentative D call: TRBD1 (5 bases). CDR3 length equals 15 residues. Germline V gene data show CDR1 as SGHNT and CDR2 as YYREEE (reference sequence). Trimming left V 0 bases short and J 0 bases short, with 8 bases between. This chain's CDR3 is CASSLGGGSTDTQYF. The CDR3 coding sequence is TGTGCCAGCAGCTTGGGGGGCGGTAGCACAGATACGCAGTATTTT.

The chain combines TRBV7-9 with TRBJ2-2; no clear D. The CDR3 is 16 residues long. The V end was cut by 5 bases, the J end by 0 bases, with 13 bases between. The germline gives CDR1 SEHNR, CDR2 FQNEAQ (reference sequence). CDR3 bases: TGTGCCAGCAGCCCGCGACCGACCGCGAACACCGGGGAGCTGTTTTTT. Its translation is CASSPRPTANTGELFF.

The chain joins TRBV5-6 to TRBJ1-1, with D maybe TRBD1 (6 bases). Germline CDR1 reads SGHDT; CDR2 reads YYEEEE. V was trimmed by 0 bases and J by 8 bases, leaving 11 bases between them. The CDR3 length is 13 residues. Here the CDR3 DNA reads TGTGCCAGCAGCTTGGGCAGGGGTCGGGAAGCTTTCTTT. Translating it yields CASSLGRGREAFF. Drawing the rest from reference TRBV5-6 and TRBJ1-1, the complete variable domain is DAGVTQSPTHLIKTRGQQVTLRCSPKSGHDTVSWYQQALGQGPQFIFQYYEEEERQRGNFPDRFSGHQFPNYSSELNVNALLLGDSALYLCASSLGRGREAFFGQGTRLTVV.

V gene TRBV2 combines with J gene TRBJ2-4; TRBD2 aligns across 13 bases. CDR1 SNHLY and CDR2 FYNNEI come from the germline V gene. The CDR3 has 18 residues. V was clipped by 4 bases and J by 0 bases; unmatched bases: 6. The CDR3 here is CASSVGLAGVSAKNIQYF. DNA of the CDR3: TGTGCCAGCAGTGTAGGACTAGCGGGAGTTTCAGCCAAAAACATTCAGTACTTC.

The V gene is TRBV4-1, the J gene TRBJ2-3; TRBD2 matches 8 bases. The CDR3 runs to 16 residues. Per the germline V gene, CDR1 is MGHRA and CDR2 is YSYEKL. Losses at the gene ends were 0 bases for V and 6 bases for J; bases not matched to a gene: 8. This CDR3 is CASSQDHPGGPDTQYF. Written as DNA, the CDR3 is TGCGCCAGCAGCCAAGATCATCCGGGAGGGCCCGATACGCAGTATTTT.

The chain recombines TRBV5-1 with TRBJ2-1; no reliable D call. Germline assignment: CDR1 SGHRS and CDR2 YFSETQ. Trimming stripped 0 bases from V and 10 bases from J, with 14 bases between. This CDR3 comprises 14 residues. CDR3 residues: CASSLAFLRPEQFF. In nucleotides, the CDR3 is TGCGCCAGCAGCTTGGCCTTTCTCCGTCCCGAGCAGTTCTTC.

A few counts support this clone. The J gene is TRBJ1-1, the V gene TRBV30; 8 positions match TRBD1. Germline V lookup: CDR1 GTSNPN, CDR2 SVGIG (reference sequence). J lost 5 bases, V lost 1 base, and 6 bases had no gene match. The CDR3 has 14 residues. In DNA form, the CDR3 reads TGTGCCTGGAGTGGAAAACAGGGGGTTACTGAAGCTTTCTTT. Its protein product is CAWSGKQGVTEAFF.

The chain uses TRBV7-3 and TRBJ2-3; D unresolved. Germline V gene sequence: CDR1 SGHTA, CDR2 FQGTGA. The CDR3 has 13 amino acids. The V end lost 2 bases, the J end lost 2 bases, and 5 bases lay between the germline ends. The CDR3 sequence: CASSLFITDTQYF. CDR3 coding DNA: TGTGCCAGCAGCTTATTTATCACAGATACGCAGTATTTT.

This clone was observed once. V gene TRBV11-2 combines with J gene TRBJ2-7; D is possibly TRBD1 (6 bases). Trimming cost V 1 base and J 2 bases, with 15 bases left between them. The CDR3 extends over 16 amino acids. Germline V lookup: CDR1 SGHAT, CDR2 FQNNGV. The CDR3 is CASSLVHRGGAYEQYF. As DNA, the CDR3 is TGTGCCAGCAGCTTAGTTCATAGAGGGGGAGCCTACGAGCAGTACTTC.

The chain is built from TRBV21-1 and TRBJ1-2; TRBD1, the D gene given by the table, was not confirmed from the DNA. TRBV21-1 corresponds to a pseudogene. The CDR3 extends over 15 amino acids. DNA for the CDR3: TGTGCCAGCAGCAAAGGCTCGGACAGGCATAGTGGCTACACCTTC. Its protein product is CASSKGSDRHSGYTF.

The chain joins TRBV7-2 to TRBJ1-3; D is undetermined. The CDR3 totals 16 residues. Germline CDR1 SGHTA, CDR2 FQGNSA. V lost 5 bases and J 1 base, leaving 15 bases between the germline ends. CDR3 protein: CASSPPFGNSGNTIYF. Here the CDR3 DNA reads TGTGCCAGCAGCCCGCCGTTTGGAAATTCTGGAAACACCATATATTTT.

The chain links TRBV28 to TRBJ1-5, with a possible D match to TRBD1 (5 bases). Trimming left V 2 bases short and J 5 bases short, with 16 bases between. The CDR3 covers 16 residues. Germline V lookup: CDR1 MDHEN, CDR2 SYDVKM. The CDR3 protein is CASSLVAGTKDQPQHF. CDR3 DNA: TGTGCCAGCAGTTTAGTCGCAGGGACGAAGGATCAGCCCCAGCATTTT.

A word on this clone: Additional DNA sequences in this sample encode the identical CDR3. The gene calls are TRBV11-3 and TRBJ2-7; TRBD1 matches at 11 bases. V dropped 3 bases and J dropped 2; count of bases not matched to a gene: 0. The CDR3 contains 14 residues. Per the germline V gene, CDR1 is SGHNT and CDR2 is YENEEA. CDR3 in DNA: TGTGCCAGCAGCTTGGGACAGGGGGCCTACGAGCAGTACTTC. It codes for CASSLGQGAYEQYF.

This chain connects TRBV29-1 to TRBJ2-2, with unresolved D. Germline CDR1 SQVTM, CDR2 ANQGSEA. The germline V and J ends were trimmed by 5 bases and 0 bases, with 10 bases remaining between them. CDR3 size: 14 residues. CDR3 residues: CSVCEVTNTGELFF. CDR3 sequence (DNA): TGCAGCGTTTGTGAGGTAACGAACACCGGGGAGCTGTTTTTT.

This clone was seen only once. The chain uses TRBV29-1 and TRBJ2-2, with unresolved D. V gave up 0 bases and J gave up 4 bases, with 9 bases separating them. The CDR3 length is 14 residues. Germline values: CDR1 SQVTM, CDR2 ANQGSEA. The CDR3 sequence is CSVEEQATTGELFF. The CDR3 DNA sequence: TGCAGCGTTGAAGAGCAAGCGACCACCGGGGAGCTGTTTTTT.

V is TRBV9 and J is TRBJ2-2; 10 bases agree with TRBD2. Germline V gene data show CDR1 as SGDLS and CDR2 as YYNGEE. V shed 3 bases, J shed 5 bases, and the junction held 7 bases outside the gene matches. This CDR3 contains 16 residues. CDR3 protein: CASSEGLAYGTGELFF. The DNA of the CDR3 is TGTGCCAGCAGCGAGGGACTAGCGTACGGGACCGGGGAGCTGTTTTTT.

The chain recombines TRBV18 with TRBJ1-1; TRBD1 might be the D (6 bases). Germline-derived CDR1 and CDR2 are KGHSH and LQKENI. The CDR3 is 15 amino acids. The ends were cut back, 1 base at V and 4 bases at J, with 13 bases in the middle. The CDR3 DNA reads TGTGCCAGCTCACCACAGGGGGGGAGACGCACTGAAGCTTTCTTT. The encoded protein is CASSPQGGRRTEAFF.

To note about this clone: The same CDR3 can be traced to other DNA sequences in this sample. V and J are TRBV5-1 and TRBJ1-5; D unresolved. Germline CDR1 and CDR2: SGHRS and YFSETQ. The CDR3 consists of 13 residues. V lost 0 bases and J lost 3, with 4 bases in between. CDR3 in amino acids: CASSLAPNQPQHF. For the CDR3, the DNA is TGCGCCAGCAGCTTGGCCCCCAATCAGCCCCAGCATTTT. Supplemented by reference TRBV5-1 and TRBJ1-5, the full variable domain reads KAGVTQTPRYLIKTRGQQVTLSCSPISGHRSVSWYQQTPGQGLQFLFEYFSETQRNKGNFPGRFSGRQFSNSRSEMNVSTLELGDSALYLCASSLAPNQPQHFGDGTRLSIL.

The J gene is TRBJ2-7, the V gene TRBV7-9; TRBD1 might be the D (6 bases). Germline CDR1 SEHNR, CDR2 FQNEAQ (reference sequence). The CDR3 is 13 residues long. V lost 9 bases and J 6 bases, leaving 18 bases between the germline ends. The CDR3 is CASSPGARSEQYF. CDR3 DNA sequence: TGTGCCAGTAGTCCAGGGGCGCGAAGCGAGCAGTACTTC.

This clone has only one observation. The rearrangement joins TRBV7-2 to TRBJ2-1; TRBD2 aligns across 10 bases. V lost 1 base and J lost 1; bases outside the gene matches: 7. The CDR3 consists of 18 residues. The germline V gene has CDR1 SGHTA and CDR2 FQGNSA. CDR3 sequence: CASSLVPSGSLSYNEQFF. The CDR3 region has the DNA TGTGCCAGCAGCTTAGTTCCTAGCGGGAGTCTGTCCTACAATGAGCAGTTCTTC. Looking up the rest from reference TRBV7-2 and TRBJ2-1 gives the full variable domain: GAGVSQSPSNKVTEKGKDVELRCDPISGHTALYWYRQSLGQGLEFLIYFQGNSAPDKSGLPSDRFSAERTGGSVSTLTIQRTQQEDSAVYLCASSLVPSGSLSYNEQFFGPGTRLTVL.

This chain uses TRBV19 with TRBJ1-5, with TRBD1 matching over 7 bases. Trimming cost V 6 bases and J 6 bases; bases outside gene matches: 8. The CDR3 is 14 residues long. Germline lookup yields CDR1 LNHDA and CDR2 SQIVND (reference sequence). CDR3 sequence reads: CASRVDRAGQPQHF. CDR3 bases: TGTGCCAGTAGGGTAGACAGGGCCGGTCAGCCCCAGCATTTT.

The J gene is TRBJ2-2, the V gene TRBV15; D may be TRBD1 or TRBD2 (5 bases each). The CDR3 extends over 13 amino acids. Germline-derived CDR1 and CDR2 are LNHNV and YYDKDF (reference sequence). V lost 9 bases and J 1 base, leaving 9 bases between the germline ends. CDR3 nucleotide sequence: TGTGCCACAGCAGGGAGGAACACCGGGGAGCTGTTTTTT. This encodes CATAGRNTGELFF.

The CDR3 protein is CASSPQSGVLGYGYTF. The CDR3 DNA is TGCGCCAGCAGCCCCCAGAGTGGGGTCTTGGGCTATGGCTACACCTTC. This sequence joins TRBV5-1 and TRBJ1-2; D remains unclear. The CDR3 is 16 residues long. CDR1 is SGHRS and CDR2 is YFSETQ in the germline V gene. The V end lost 4 bases, the J end lost 4 bases, and 20 bases lay between the germline ends. The variable domain in full, with the rest retrieved from reference TRBV5-1 and TRBJ1-2, is KAGVTQTPRYLIKTRGQQVTLSCSPISGHRSVSWYQQTPGQGLQFLFEYFSETQRNKGNFPGRFSGRQFSNSRSEMNVSTLELGDSALYLCASSPQSGVLGYGYTFGSGTRLTVV.

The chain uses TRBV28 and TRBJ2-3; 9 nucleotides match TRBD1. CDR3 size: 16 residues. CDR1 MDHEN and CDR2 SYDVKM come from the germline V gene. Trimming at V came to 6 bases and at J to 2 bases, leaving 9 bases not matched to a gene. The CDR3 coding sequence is TGTGCCAGCAGGAGATCCGGGACAGGGCTCACAGATACGCAGTATTTT. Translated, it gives CASRRSGTGLTDTQYF.

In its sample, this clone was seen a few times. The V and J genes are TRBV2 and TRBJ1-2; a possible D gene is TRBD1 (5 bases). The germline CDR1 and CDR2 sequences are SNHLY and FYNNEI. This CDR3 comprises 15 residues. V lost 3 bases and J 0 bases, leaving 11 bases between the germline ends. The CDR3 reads CASSDATETNYGYTF. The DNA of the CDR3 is TGTGCCAGCAGTGACGCGACAGAGACTAACTATGGCTACACCTTC.

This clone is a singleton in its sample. CDR3 DNA sequence: TGTGCCAGCAGTTTAGCGCCCGATATCTACGAGCAGTACTTC. This sequence encodes CASSLAPDIYEQYF. The chain links TRBV28 to TRBJ2-7; D not resolved. The V and J ends lost 2 bases and 3 bases respectively, with 11 bases between them. Germline V lookup: CDR1 MDHEN, CDR2 SYDVKM. The CDR3 is made up of 14 amino acids. Combining the CDR3 with reference TRBV28 and TRBJ2-7 gives the whole variable domain DVKVTQSSRYLVKRTGEKVFLECVQDMDHENMFWYRQDPGLGLRLIYFSYDVKMKEKGDIPEGYSVSREKKERFSLILESASTNQTSMYLCASSLAPDIYEQYFGPGTRLTVT.

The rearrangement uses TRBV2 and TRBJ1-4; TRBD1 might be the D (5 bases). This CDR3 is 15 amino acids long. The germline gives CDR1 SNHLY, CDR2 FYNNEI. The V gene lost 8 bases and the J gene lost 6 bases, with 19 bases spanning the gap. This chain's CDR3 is CASRYQGSGDEKLFF. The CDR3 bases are TGTGCCAGCCGATACCAGGGATCTGGGGATGAAAAACTGTTTTTT.